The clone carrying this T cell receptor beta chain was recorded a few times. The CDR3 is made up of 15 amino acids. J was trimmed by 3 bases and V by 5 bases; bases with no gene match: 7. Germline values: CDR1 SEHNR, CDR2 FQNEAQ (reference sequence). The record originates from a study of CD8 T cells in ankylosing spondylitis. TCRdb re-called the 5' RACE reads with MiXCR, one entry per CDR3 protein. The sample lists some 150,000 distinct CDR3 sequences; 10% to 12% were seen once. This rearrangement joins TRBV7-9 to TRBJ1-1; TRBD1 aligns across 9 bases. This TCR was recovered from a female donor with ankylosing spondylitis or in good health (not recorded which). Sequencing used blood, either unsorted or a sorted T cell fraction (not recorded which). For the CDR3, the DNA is TGTGCCAGCAGCCGGACAGGGGCAAGGGACACTGAAGCTTTCTTT. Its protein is CASSRTGARDTEAFF.